The entry below gives a single T cell receptor (beta chain) sequence along with its context. Treatment described: over 15 received Ad26.COV2.S at low or high dose, single or two shots; a few received placebo; per-sample allocation not given. Sampling occurred on day 63 after the first vaccine or placebo injection. This sample was taken from a study of Ad26.COV2.S vaccination and SARS-CoV-2 variants. Produced via immunoSEQ multiplex PCR; TCRdb's table is partial and in-frame only. The table records a few hundred thousand clones, about nine tenths of them present only once. The sequence came from a person aged 18-65 years who received the Ad26.COV2.S COVID-19 vaccine or a placebo. The sequenced sample was peripheral blood, obtained in a trial of Ad26.COV2.S vaccine versus placebo.

The CDR3 DNA reads TGTGCCAGCAGTGCCACAGCGATCACTGAAGCTTTCTTT. It yields the protein CASSATAITEAFF. The rearrangement joins TRBV2 to TRBJ1-1; no clear D gene. The CDR3 is 13 residues long. The V gene lost 4 bases and the J gene lost 4 bases, with 10 bases spanning the gap. Looked up from germline, CDR1 is SNHLY and CDR2 is FYNNEI.